The clone carrying this T cell receptor (beta chain) was counted at least ten times. The data were taken from a study of regulatory T cells in long-lasting Graves disease. Arm-PCR of CDR3 regions and iRepertoire HTBI primers were the basis on which TCR beta libraries were built. TCRdb ran MiXCR on the multiplex PCR reads and lists one entry per CDR3 protein. The sample contains 300,000 to 400,000 distinct CDR3 sequences, 15% to 19% of which appear only once. Stated time point: newly diagnosed GD, antithyroid drugs for less than 3 months. From PBMCs, RNA was extracted and then used to make the TCR library. V was clipped by 3 bases and J by 0 bases; unmatched bases: 7. Germline loops: CDR1 SGHTA, CDR2 FQGNSA. The CDR3 is 18 amino acids.

This TCR was sampled from a female donor with Graves disease. The chain combines TRBV7-2 with TRBJ2-3, with 12 bases matching TRBD2. The sequences come from peripheral blood mononuclear cells (PBMCs), collected at new diagnosis, from a patient treated with antithyroid drugs. The CDR3 spells CASSLQASGRGSTDTQYF. CDR3 bases: TGTGCCAGCAGCTTGCAGGCTAGCGGGAGGGGGAGCACAGATACGCAGTATTTT.